This entry features one TCR beta chain sequence. As yet, its antigen is unknown. The data belong to a study of OX40 agonist ivuxolimab in advanced cancers. Assay used: immunoSEQ multiplex PCR; TCRdb lists only in-frame clones, some missing. The table records about 39,000 clones, approximately 90% of them present only once. Study outcomes and limitations: People who partly responded at 0.1-3.0 mg/kg had some of the least clonal expansion seen. The investigators did not determine what antigen specificity the expanded peripheral T cells had.

V was trimmed by 8 bases and J by 3 bases, leaving 17 bases between them. Germline CDR1 MNHNS, CDR2 SASEGT. The CDR3 consists of 14 residues. The rearrangement joins TRBV6-1 to TRBJ2-7; D is possibly TRBD1 (6 bases). The sample in question was CD4+ or CD8+ T cells sorted from blood, obtained in a trial of the OX40 agonist ivuxolimab. This receptor was obtained from an adult with an advanced solid tumor such as melanoma, head and neck, liver or kidney cancer. The CDR3 is CASLHGGRDYEQYF. The CDR3 nucleotides read TGTGCCAGCCTCCATGGGGGCAGGGACTACGAGCAGTACTTC.